The rows below give T cell receptor beta chains drawn from one sample of a study of T cell responses to AZD1222 COVID-19 vaccine. Assay: immunoSEQ multiplex PCR; the TCRdb copy retains only in-frame clones and omits some. The sample consists of more than 75,000 clones, approximately 91% of them appearing once. Sequenced material: peripheral blood, taken 28 days after the second AZD1222 dose. The source of these receptors is an adult who received the AZD1222 COVID-19 vaccine. CDR3s leave out the opening cysteine and the closing phenylalanine or tryptophan. Size is omitted from some rows. Given values are once, few, many or a class for expanded clones.

V gene,clone size,CDR3 protein
TRBV7-6,-,ASSPGGVGNQPQH
TRBV28,-,ASSTTGTGNSPLH
TRBV5-1,once,ASCPTSIAGPTDTQY
TRBV6-5,-,ASSYSTDSSGTEAF
TRBV7-2,-,ASSPRVSPWETQY
TRBV30,-,AWSRDAGGYT
TRBV2,-,ASSRGDEQF
TRBV6-4,-,ASSDGQGASNEQF
TRBV5-6,-,ASSLQGLPSGNTIY
TRBV11-2,-,ASSLGGGMNTEAF
TRBV9,-,ASSAGAGYYEQY
TRBV2,-,ASRRGLAGFYNEQF
TRBV30,-,AWSVQDGTPLH
TRBV5-1,-,ASSLGPSGTSTDTQY
TRBV6-5,-,ASRPGQRNTEAF
TRBV2,-,ASRRQGAGNQPQH
TRBV14,-,ASSPNRLTASEAF
TRBV5-1,-,ASSLYGGSTDTQY
TRBV4-2,-,ASSQEGGDSSYEQY
TRBV5-5,few,ASSTGTYEQY
TRBV5-5,-,ASSLRASGRTDTQY
TRBV19,-,ASSMALSSYEQY
TRBV4-1,-,ASSQSWVRGDQPQH
TRBV7-9,-,ASSPAGGVALYNEQF
TRBV19,-,ASSIDGGRGRRDTQY
TRBV6-1,-,ASSDGRAYEQY
TRBV5-5,once,ASSLSATGELF
TRBV7-2,-,ASSLAGTSRGTDTQY
TRBV7-9,-,ASSPQGVSGAF
TRBV7-9,medium-sized,ASRDGRRSTDTQY
TRBV7-9,once,ASSPLGNTIY
TRBV19,-,ASSHTGWDGYT
TRBV11-2,-,ASSFGLAGGRSSYNEQF
TRBV7-9,-,ASNQGYTDTQY
TRBV9,-,ASSVGLAGGGETQY
TRBV4-2,-,ASSQGGTGVWYGYT